The following is a T cell receptor (beta chain) sequence with its context. Its antigen is not identified. This sample is drawn from a study of CD8 T cells in ankylosing spondylitis. Whole-study findings and limits: It appeared that ankylosing spondylitis blood was characterized by a TCR beta motif of roughly 8 highly homologous variants. Disease-linked clones reportedly concentrated significantly in matched ankylosing spondylitis synovial fluid.

Making use of molecular barcodes, quantitative 5'-RACE generated TCR beta libraries. MiXCR was run by TCRdb on the 5' RACE reads, yielding one entry per CDR3 protein. The sample has about 250,000 distinct CDR3 sequences, around 25% seen once. J lost 7 bases, V lost 10 bases, and 20 bases had no gene match. The CDR3 loop spans 16 amino acids. Sample: blood, either unsorted or a sorted T cell fraction (not recorded which). This clonotype originated in a male donor with ankylosing spondylitis or in good health (not recorded which). The chain couples TRBV12-3 or TRBV12-4 to TRBJ2-5, with TRBD2 matching 8 bases. The CDR3: CATSGVAGRPRATQYF. The CDR3 nucleotides read TGTGCCACCTCCGGAGTAGCGGGGCGCCCCCGGGCGACCCAGTACTTC.